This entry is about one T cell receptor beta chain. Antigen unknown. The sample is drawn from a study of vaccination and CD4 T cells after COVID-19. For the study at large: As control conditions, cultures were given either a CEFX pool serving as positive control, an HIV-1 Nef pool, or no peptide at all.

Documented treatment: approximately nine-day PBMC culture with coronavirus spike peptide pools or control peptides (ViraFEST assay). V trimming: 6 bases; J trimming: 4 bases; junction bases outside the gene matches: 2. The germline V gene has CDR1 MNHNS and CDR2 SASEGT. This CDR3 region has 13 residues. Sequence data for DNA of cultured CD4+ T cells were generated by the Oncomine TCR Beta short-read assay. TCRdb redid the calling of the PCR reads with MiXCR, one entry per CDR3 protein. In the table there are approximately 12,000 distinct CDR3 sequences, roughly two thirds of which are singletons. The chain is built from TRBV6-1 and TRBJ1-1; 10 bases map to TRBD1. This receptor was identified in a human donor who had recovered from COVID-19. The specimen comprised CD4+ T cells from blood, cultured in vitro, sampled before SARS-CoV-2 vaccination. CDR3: CASRRTGGTEAFF. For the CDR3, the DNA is TGTGCCAGCAGACGGACAGGGGGCACTGAAGCTTTCTTT.